This T cell receptor beta chain was recorded in a study of blood T cells in healthy people across ages. The authors ran a second PCR of about 7 to 12 cycles using a sample-barcoded 5' primer and a J-beta primer mix. One entry per CDR3 protein, called by TCRdb with MiXCR from the 5' RACE reads. Seen here are about 600,000 distinct CDR3 sequences, roughly 48% observed once, and the top ten hold approximately 25%. Worth noting for this clonotype: The antigen is unknown.

This CDR3 comprises 15 residues. Trimming left V 4 bases short and J 3 bases short, with 16 bases between. Germline V gene data show CDR1 as SEHNR and CDR2 as FQNEAQ (reference sequence). Study-wide results and caveats: Diversity figures derived from one million T cells were judged to underestimate the true value. Naive CD4+ cells and diversity were both higher in long-lived donors than in aged donors.

The chain carries TRBV7-9 and TRBJ2-7; no firm D call. The TCR sequence derives from a man older than 75 in good health. Sequencing used blood. CDR3 sequence (DNA): TGTGCCAGCAGCTCAGGACGGCTGAATATCTACGAGCAGTACTTC. This codes for CASSSGRLNIYEQYF. Full variable domain (rest looked up from reference TRBV7-9 and TRBJ2-7): DTGVSQNPRHKITKRGQNVTFRCDPISEHNRLYWYRQTLGQGPEFLTYFQNEAQLEKSRLLSDRFSAERPKGSFSTLEIQRTEQGDSAMYLCASSSGRLNIYEQYFGPGTRLTVT.